This TCR beta chain was identified in a study of immune heterogeneity within non-small cell lung tumors. Germline lookup yields CDR1 SGHVS and CDR2 FNYEAQ. This CDR3 has 17 amino acids. V lost 4 bases to trimming and J lost 0 bases; unmatched junction nucleotides: 4. Genomic DNA from bulk tumor acted as the template, and roughly 0.55 ug was loaded per sample. Far-apart biopsies, several per primary tumor, were taken during surgery. Undergoing curative surgery were patients whose non-small cell lung cancer was untreated and newly diagnosed. A multiplex PCR containing 32 V primers and 13 J primers was used to amplify TCR beta CDR3. TCRdb re-analysed the multiplex PCR reads in MiXCR, keeping a single row per CDR3 protein. The sample holds 30,000 to 40,000 distinct CDR3 sequences, around 26% seen once.

The clonotype originates from a man in his forties or fifties with non-small cell lung cancer. The V gene is TRBV7-6, the J gene TRBJ2-2, with TRBD2 matching 11 bases. The sample comprised lung tumor tissue. The CDR3 is CASSWTSGPSNTGELFF. CDR3 in DNA: TGTGCCAGCAGCTGGACTAGCGGGCCTTCGAACACCGGGGAGCTGTTTTTT.